A single sample gave rise to the 23 T cell receptor beta chains below, sequenced in a study of shared clonotypes between healthy human individuals. Measured with immunoSEQ multiplex PCR; TCRdb has only the in-frame clones, and not every one. Of about 1,500,000 clones in the sample, 95% to 97% were seen once. Material: naive CD4+ T cells sorted from blood. The subset is: CD45RA+ positively selected. These receptors originate from a young man in good health.

The chain uses TRBV28 and TRBJ1-3, with 7 bases aligning to TRBD1. Germline V gene data show CDR1 as MDHEN and CDR2 as SYDVKM. The CDR3 totals 14 residues. Trimming at V came to 5 bases and at J to 2 bases, leaving 3 bases not matched to a gene. CDR3 DNA: TGTGCCAGCAGTCGAGGGGGCGCTGGAAACACCATATATTTT. It codes for CASSRGGAGNTIYF.

The chain uses TRBV5-4 and TRBJ1-2; D is undetermined. CDR1 and CDR2 (germline): SGHNT, YYREEE (reference sequence). The ends were cut back, 9 bases at V and 4 bases at J, with 16 bases in the middle. CDR3 length equals 13 residues. The CDR3 DNA reads TGTGCCACCCAGCTTGATACAGCCTATGGCTACACCTTC. Encoded protein: CATQLDTAYGYTF.

This clone came up once. The chain recombines TRBV2 with TRBJ2-7; TRBD1 aligns across 7 bases. V lost 5 bases and J lost 2; bases outside the gene matches: 9. The V gene's germline CDR1 is SNHLY and CDR2 FYNNEI. The CDR3 extends over 15 amino acids. This CDR3 reads CASSKETGIAYEQYF. CDR3 bases: TGTGCCAGCAGTAAAGAGACAGGGATTGCCTACGAGCAGTACTTC.

Worth noting for this clone: Other DNA sequences in the sample encode the same CDR3. The chain couples TRBV10-1 to TRBJ2-1, with TRBD2 matching over 15 bases. J was trimmed by 9 bases and V by 6 bases; bases with no gene match: 9. Germline-derived CDR1 and CDR2 are WNHNN and SYGVQD (reference sequence). This CDR3 has 16 residues. DNA of the CDR3: TGCGCCAGCAGCGGTCCGGGACTAGCGGGAGGAGGTGAGCAGTTCTTC. As protein: CASSGPGLAGGGEQFF.

The chain couples TRBV7-6 to TRBJ1-5, with 7 bases aligning to TRBD1. The J segment lost 9 bases and the V segment lost 5 bases, leaving 10 bases of the junction unmatched. CDR3 size: 14 residues. In germline, CDR1 is SGHVS, CDR2 FNYEAQ. The CDR3 nucleotides read TGTGCCAGCAGCCCCAGGGGGGGTCAAGGGCCCCAGCATTTT. Encoded protein: CASSPRGGQGPQHF.

The rearrangement uses TRBV15 and TRBJ2-3; 7 nucleotides agree with TRBD2. The CDR3 is 16 residues long. The germline V gene encodes CDR1 LNHNV and CDR2 YYDKDF (reference sequence). The trim removed 1 base at V and 2 bases at J, leaving 6 bases unmatched. CDR3 residues: CATSRVLAALTDTQYF. The CDR3 DNA is TGTGCCACCAGCAGAGTTCTAGCGGCCCTCACAGATACGCAGTATTTT.

Here the CDR3 reads CASSLVREGDNEQFF. The CDR3 coding sequence is TGCGCCAGCAGCTTGGTAAGAGAGGGGGACAATGAGCAGTTCTTC. V and J are TRBV5-1 and TRBJ2-1; TRBD1 might be the D (6 bases). V lost 0 bases, J lost 5 bases, and 12 bases lay in between. The CDR3 totals 15 residues. Germline CDR1 and CDR2: SGHRS and YFSETQ.

V and J are TRBV19 and TRBJ1-5, with D tentatively TRBD1 (5 bases). The CDR3 is 14 amino acids. V lost 1 base and J lost 7, with 11 bases in between. Germline loops: CDR1 LNHDA, CDR2 SQIVND (reference sequence). CDR3 sequence (DNA): TGTGCCAGTAGTATAGGAGGAGGGGTCCAGCCCCAGCATTTT. Amino acids: CASSIGGGVQPQHF.

The chain combines TRBV18 with TRBJ2-7; D may be TRBD1 (5 bases). Germline-derived CDR1 and CDR2 are KGHSH and LQKENI. V lost 2 bases and J 6 bases, leaving 11 bases between the germline ends. The length of the CDR3 is 13 residues. This CDR3 is CASSPDWGGEQYF. DNA for the CDR3: TGTGCCAGCTCACCAGACTGGGGCGGCGAGCAGTACTTC. The full variable domain, its missing parts supplied by reference TRBV18 and TRBJ2-7, is NAGVMQNPRHLVRRRGQEARLRCSPMKGHSHVYWYRQLPEEGLKFMVYLQKENIIDESGMPKERFSAEFPKEGPSILRIQQVVRGDSAAYFCASSPDWGGEQYFGPGTRLTVT.

The rearrangement uses TRBV5-1 and TRBJ2-7, with 9 bases fitting TRBD2. CDR1 and CDR2 from the germline V gene are SGHRS and YFSETQ. J was trimmed by 2 bases and V by 1 base; bases with no gene match: 7. This CDR3 is built from 16 residues. The CDR3 reads CASSLYEAGGPYEQYF. The CDR3 nucleotides read TGCGCCAGCAGCTTGTATGAGGCGGGAGGGCCCTACGAGCAGTACTTC.

The genes are TRBV10-3 and TRBJ2-1, with 14 bases fitting TRBD2. CDR3 size: 19 residues. Germline loops: CDR1 ENHRY, CDR2 SYGVKD. V was pared by 6 bases and J by 3 bases, with 13 bases of the junction left unmatched. The CDR3 nucleotides are TGTGCCATCAGAGGAACCCCCGGGACTAGCGGGAGAGGCTACAATGAGCAGTTCTTC. This translates into CAIRGTPGTSGRGYNEQFF.

The chain's CDR3 is CTSHNPQSTSTDTQYF. The DNA for the CDR3 is TGCACCAGCCATAACCCCCAATCCACTAGCACAGATACGCAGTATTTT. The gene calls are TRBV1 and TRBJ2-3; TRBD2, the D gene given by the table, was not confirmed from the DNA. TRBV1 is annotated as a pseudogene. The CDR3 sequence is 16 residues long.

A word on this clone: A read error may produce the germline difference seen at one junction end. Other DNA sequences in the same sample also yield this CDR3. The chain recombines TRBV28 with TRBJ2-7; D unresolved. The CDR3 is 13 amino acids. Germline lookup yields CDR1 MDHEN and CDR2 SYDVKM. DNA of the CDR3: TGTGCCAGCAGTTCCCCCATCCGCTACGAGCAGTACTTT. Translated: CASSSPIRYEQYF.

The chain is built from TRBV7-2 and TRBJ1-2; no clear D. The germline V gene encodes CDR1 SGHTA and CDR2 FQGNSA. The V and J ends lost 5 bases and 4 bases respectively, with 8 bases between them. This CDR3 has 12 residues. Written as DNA, the CDR3 is TGTGCCAGCAGCCTAAGTGGCTATGGCTACACCTTC. Translated, it gives CASSLSGYGYTF.

This chain uses TRBV11-2 with TRBJ2-5; D ambiguous. Germline lookup yields CDR1 SGHAT and CDR2 FQNNGV. The CDR3 has 13 residues. V lost 2 bases and J lost 4, with 8 bases in between. CDR3 residues: CASSLLGLETQYF. CDR3 sequence (DNA): TGTGCCAGCAGCTTATTGGGTCTAGAGACCCAGTACTTC. Supplemented by reference TRBV11-2 and TRBJ2-5, the full variable domain reads EAGVAQSPRYKIIEKRQSVAFWCNPISGHATLYWYQQILGQGPKLLIQFQNNGVVDDSQLPKDRFSAERLKGVDSTLKIQPAKLEDSAVYLCASSLLGLETQYFGPGTRLLVL.

Comment on this clone: The sample contains more than one DNA sequence encoding this CDR3. V usage is TRBV9 and J usage is TRBJ2-3, with 10 nucleotides matching TRBD2. With 1 base clipped from V and 6 bases from J, the junction kept 5 bases outside the gene matches. CDR3 length equals 15 residues. The germline gives CDR1 SGDLS, CDR2 YYNGEE. The CDR3 nucleotides are TGTGCCAGCAGCGTACTAGCGGGAGTTACTGATACGCAGTATTTT. Translating it yields CASSVLAGVTDTQYF.

The chain employs TRBV14 and TRBJ1-4, with TRBD1 matching over 7 bases. The V gene's germline CDR1 is SGHDN and CDR2 FVKESK. The CDR3 has 14 residues. The J segment lost 5 bases and the V segment lost 4 bases, leaving 4 bases of the junction unmatched. CDR3 sequence (DNA): TGTGCCAGCAGCCCCCGGACAGGAAATGAAAAACTGTTTTTT. Encoded protein: CASSPRTGNEKLFF.

J is TRBJ2-7 and V is TRBV7-2; 13 bases map to TRBD2. Germline CDR1 reads SGHTA; CDR2 reads FQGNSA. This CDR3 spans 17 amino acids. V lost 5 bases to trimming and J lost 0 bases; unmatched junction nucleotides: 7. The CDR3, as DNA: TGTGCCAGCAGCCGAACTAGCGGGAGGGTATACTCCTACGAGCAGTACTTC. Residues: CASSRTSGRVYSYEQYF.

The chain couples TRBV9 to TRBJ2-1; D ambiguous. Germline loops: CDR1 SGDLS, CDR2 YYNGEE. This CDR3 is 13 amino acids long. The V end was cut by 3 bases, the J end by 7 bases, with 11 bases between. Here the CDR3 DNA reads TGTGCCAGCAGCGCTCGGACGAGTAATGAGCAGTTCTTC. Protein sequence: CASSARTSNEQFF.

This chain joins TRBV6-1 and TRBJ2-1, with D unresolved. Between the trimmed V and J ends, which lost 1 base and 4 bases, there was a span of 5 bases. Germline lookup yields CDR1 MNHNS and CDR2 SASEGT. This CDR3 has 13 amino acids. The CDR3 DNA reads TGTGCCAGCAGTGAAGGGGATTACAATGAGCAGTTCTTC. The encoded protein is CASSEGDYNEQFF.

The chain employs TRBV7-9 and TRBJ1-4, with TRBD1 as a possible D gene (5 bases). This CDR3 has 14 residues. Trimming stripped 5 bases from V and 7 bases from J, with 14 bases between. Germline-derived CDR1 and CDR2 are SEHNR and FQNEAQ (reference sequence). DNA for the CDR3: TGTGCCAGCAGCCGGGACCAGGGCGGTGAAAAACTGTTTTTT. This encodes CASSRDQGGEKLFF.

The chain joins TRBV5-6 to TRBJ2-7; tentatively, D is TRBD1 or TRBD2 (5 bases each). Germline values: CDR1 SGHDT, CDR2 YYEEEE. The ends were cut back, 2 bases at V and 0 bases at J, with 12 bases in the middle. This CDR3 spans 15 amino acids. The CDR3 sequence is CASSFLGTNSYEQYF. CDR3 bases: TGTGCCAGCAGCTTTTTGGGGACGAACTCCTACGAGCAGTACTTC.

The V gene is TRBV18, the J gene TRBJ2-7, with a possible D match to TRBD1 (6 bases). Trimming pared 6 bases from V and 6 bases from J, leaving 18 bases between. In germline, CDR1 is KGHSH, CDR2 LQKENI. CDR3 length: 14 amino acids. The CDR3: CASSSNRAVPEQYF. CDR3 DNA sequence: TGTGCCAGCTCGTCTAACAGGGCAGTCCCCGAGCAGTACTTC.